This record covers a single TCR beta chain. This record belongs to a study of blood T cell repertoires in COVID-19. For the study at large: Samples taken during acute and convalescent COVID-19 were collected in the United States, Italy and Spain.

Only in-frame clones appear in the TCRdb table, and some are missing; sequencing was by immunoSEQ multiplex PCR. The data contain tens of thousands of clones, over 75% of them singletons. The germline V gene has CDR1 SEHNR and CDR2 FQNEAQ (reference sequence). The CDR3 spans 15 residues. With 1 base removed from V and 0 bases from J, the gap between germline ends came to 8 bases. Sequencing used peripheral blood. This TCR was recovered from a woman between 55 and 75 years old with active COVID-19. V gene TRBV7-9 combines with J gene TRBJ2-3; possibly TRBD1 for D (5 bases). DNA of the CDR3: TGTGCCAGCAGCTTAGATGGGGCTAGCACAGATACGCAGTATTTT. This translates into CASSLDGASTDTQYF.